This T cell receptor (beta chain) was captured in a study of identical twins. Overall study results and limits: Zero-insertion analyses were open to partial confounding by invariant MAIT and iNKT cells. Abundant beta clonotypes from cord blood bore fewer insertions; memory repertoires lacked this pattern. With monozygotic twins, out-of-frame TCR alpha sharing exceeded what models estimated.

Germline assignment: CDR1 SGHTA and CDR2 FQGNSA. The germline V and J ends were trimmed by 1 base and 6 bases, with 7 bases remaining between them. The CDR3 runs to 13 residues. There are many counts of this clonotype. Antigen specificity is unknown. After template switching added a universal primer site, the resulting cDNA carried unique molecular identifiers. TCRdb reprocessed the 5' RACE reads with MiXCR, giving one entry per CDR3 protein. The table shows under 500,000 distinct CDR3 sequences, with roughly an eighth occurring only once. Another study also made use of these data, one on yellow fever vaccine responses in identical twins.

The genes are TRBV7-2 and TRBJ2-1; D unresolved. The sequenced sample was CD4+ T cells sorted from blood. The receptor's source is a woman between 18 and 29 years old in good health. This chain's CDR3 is CASSLVRSNEQFF. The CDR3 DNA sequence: TGTGCCAGCAGCTTAGTGCGTAGCAATGAGCAGTTCTTC.